Below, 17 T cell receptor beta chains from the same sample are listed, as sequenced in a study of shared clonotypes between healthy human individuals. Profiling relied on immunoSEQ multiplex PCR, and the TCRdb table lists in-frame clones only, not all of them. The sample records about 490,000 clones, 70% to 85% being singletons. Sample: PBMCs. These receptors were collected from a woman in her 40s in good health. Some clones in this sample may be carry-over from other donors' samples.

The chain is built from TRBV7-6 and TRBJ1-4; D is possibly TRBD1 (5 bases). The CDR3 covers 16 residues. CDR1 SGHVS and CDR2 FNYEAQ come from the germline V gene. Deletions cut 5 bases from V and 5 bases from J, with 18 bases between. CDR3 sequence reads: CASSLYGEGPNEKLFF. CDR3 sequence (DNA): TGTGCCAGCAGCCTCTATGGAGAGGGGCCCAATGAAAAACTGTTTTTT.

The chain uses TRBV2 and TRBJ1-3, with no clear D. This CDR3 has 14 residues. V was pared by 6 bases and J by 1 base, with 10 bases between. Germline V gene data show CDR1 as SNHLY and CDR2 as FYNNEI. The CDR3 DNA is TGTGCCAGCAGCGAAATGGGTTCTGGAAACACCATATATTTT. Translating it yields CASSEMGSGNTIYF.

The chain carries TRBV27 and TRBJ2-1; 11 bases align to TRBD2. The CDR3 consists of 15 residues. Germline trimming cut 3 bases from V and 6 bases from J; bases unmatched to any gene: 4. Germline values: CDR1 MNHEY, CDR2 SMNVEV (reference sequence). The DNA of the CDR3 is TGTGCCAGCAGTTTTAGACTAGCGGGAACCAATGAGCAGTTCTTC. This sequence encodes CASSFRLAGTNEQFF.

The chain joins TRBV2 to TRBJ1-5; 10 bases agree with TRBD1. V dropped 6 bases and J dropped 0; count of bases not matched to a gene: 2. CDR1 and CDR2 from the germline V gene are SNHLY and FYNNEI. CDR3 length: 15 residues. In DNA, the CDR3 is TGTGCCAGCAGCGGACAGGGGGGTAGCAATCAGCCCCAGCATTTT. Its protein product is CASSGQGGSNQPQHF.

The chain recombines TRBV7-9 with TRBJ2-7; possible D gene TRBD1, 5 bases. This CDR3 spans 14 amino acids. V was cut by 5 bases and J by 2 bases, with 13 bases left in between. CDR1 and CDR2 (germline): SEHNR, FQNEAQ (reference sequence). DNA of the CDR3: TGTGCCAGCAGCCCCCCCACAGGAACCTACGAGCAGTACTTC. Protein product: CASSPPTGTYEQYF.

V gene TRBV7-9 combines with J gene TRBJ1-2, with no clear D. Trimming removed 1 base at V and 7 bases at J, with 13 bases between. From germline, CDR1 is SEHNR and CDR2 FQNEAQ (reference sequence). The CDR3 loop spans 14 amino acids. CDR3: CASSLGGMGAGYTF. The CDR3 DNA sequence: TGTGCCAGCAGCTTAGGGGGAATGGGAGCTGGCTACACCTTC. Complete variable domain (other parts from reference TRBV7-9 and TRBJ1-2): DTGVSQNPRHKITKRGQNVTFRCDPISEHNRLYWYRQTLGQGPEFLTYFQNEAQLEKSRLLSDRFSAERPKGSFSTLEIQRTEQGDSAMYLCASSLGGMGAGYTFGSGTRLTVV.

The V call is TRBV6-1, the J call TRBJ2-7; D call uncertain. There are 14 residues in the CDR3. Trimming removed 3 bases from V and 3 bases from J, with 12 bases in between. The germline CDR1 and CDR2 sequences are MNHNS and SASEGT. The CDR3 reads CASSDVVRDYEQYF. In nucleotides, the CDR3 is TGTGCCAGCAGTGATGTGGTCAGAGACTACGAGCAGTACTTC.

This clone has just a few counts. The gene calls are TRBV7-9 and TRBJ1-1; D not resolved. V lost 2 bases to trimming and J lost 4 bases, with 17 bases between them. There are 16 residues in the CDR3. Germline values: CDR1 SEHNR, CDR2 FQNEAQ (reference sequence). The CDR3 DNA sequence: TGTGCCAGCAGCTTATGGTCTTGGATGAGTGCCACTGAAGCTTTCTTT. As protein: CASSLWSWMSATEAFF. The whole variable domain, filled in from reference TRBV7-9 and TRBJ1-1, reads DTGVSQNPRHKITKRGQNVTFRCDPISEHNRLYWYRQTLGQGPEFLTYFQNEAQLEKSRLLSDRFSAERPKGSFSTLEIQRTEQGDSAMYLCASSLWSWMSATEAFFGQGTRLTVV.

The J gene is TRBJ2-1, the V gene TRBV5-4; D call uncertain. Trimming took off 4 bases at V and 4 bases at J, with 6 bases between the two ends. The germline V gene encodes CDR1 SGHNT and CDR2 YYREEE (reference sequence). The CDR3 loop spans 12 amino acids. CDR3 bases: TGTGCCAGCAGCACCGATTACAATGAGCAGTTCTTC. Amino acid sequence: CASSTDYNEQFF.

The chain employs TRBV6-5 and TRBJ2-3; 12 nucleotides align to TRBD2. The germline V gene encodes CDR1 MNHEY and CDR2 SVGAGI. J gave up 5 bases and V 4 bases, and 7 bases lay outside the gene matches. The length of the CDR3 is 16 residues. The DNA for the CDR3 is TGTGCCAGCAGTTCGACTAGCGGGAGAGTTGGAGATACGCAGTATTTT. Protein sequence: CASSSTSGRVGDTQYF.

The gene calls are TRBV30 and TRBJ1-2; D is perhaps TRBD1 (5 bases). Germline loops: CDR1 GTSNPN, CDR2 SVGIG (reference sequence). V was cut by 2 bases and J by 8 bases, with 15 bases left in between. There are 13 residues in the CDR3. CDR3 region: CAWSWDRGNGYTF. Here the CDR3 DNA reads TGTGCCTGGAGTTGGGATAGGGGAAACGGCTACACCTTC.

This rearrangement joins TRBV2 to TRBJ1-4, with D perhaps matching TRBD1 (5 bases). Germline assignment: CDR1 SNHLY and CDR2 FYNNEI. The CDR3 runs 15 residues. Trimming stripped 7 bases from V and 8 bases from J, with 20 bases between. The CDR3 sequence: CASTLMGGLLEKLFF. The CDR3 region has the DNA TGTGCCAGCACCCTAATGGGGGGTTTGTTGGAAAAACTGTTTTTT.

This chain joins TRBV2 and TRBJ2-7; TRBD1 matches 8 bases. Germline V CDR1 and CDR2: SNHLY, FYNNEI. V shed 3 bases, J shed 6 bases, and the junction held 7 bases outside the gene matches. This CDR3 region has 14 residues. The CDR3 nucleotides read TGTGCCAGCAGTGAGGGGGACAGGTCCGGCGAGCAGTACTTC. Encoded protein: CASSEGDRSGEQYF.

Of note for this clone: A far larger clone is one base from this, pointing to a likely read error. This sample includes further DNA sequences coding for the same CDR3. The chain uses TRBV2 and TRBJ2-2, with D perhaps TRBD2 (5 bases). The germline V and J ends were trimmed by 4 bases and 0 bases, with 6 bases remaining between them. The CDR3 covers 14 residues. CDR1 and CDR2 from the germline V gene are SNHLY and FYNNEI. CDR3 amino acids: CASSGLTNTGELFF. The CDR3 DNA reads as TGTGCCAGCAGTGGACTAACGAACACCGGGGAGCTGTTTTTT.

CDR3 in amino acids: CASSLEGVSGTQYF. The CDR3, as DNA: TGTGCCAGCAGCTTGGAAGGTGTCTCGGGGACCCAGTACTTC. The V and J genes are TRBV5-4 and TRBJ2-5; D is uncertain. The CDR3 is 14 amino acids. Trimming took off 0 bases at V and 7 bases at J, with 13 bases between the two ends. Germline V gene sequence: CDR1 SGHNT, CDR2 YYREEE (reference sequence).

This chain connects TRBV4-1 to TRBJ2-3; 9 bases match TRBD2. Germline loops: CDR1 MGHRA, CDR2 YSYEKL. The J segment lost 2 bases and the V segment lost 4 bases, leaving 10 bases of the junction unmatched. The CDR3 consists of 17 residues. CDR3 amino acids: CASSRLGAGGVTDTQYF. Here the CDR3 DNA reads TGCGCCAGCAGCCGCCTGGGGGCGGGAGGGGTCACAGATACGCAGTATTTT.

This chain joins TRBV7-8 and TRBJ2-7, with D maybe TRBD1 (5 bases). V shed 5 bases and J shed 2 bases, with 19 bases lying between them. This CDR3 is 16 amino acids long. From germline, CDR1 is SGHVS and CDR2 FQNEAQ. The CDR3 bases are TGTGCCAGCAGCCCAGACGGACATGGGGAAACCTACGAGCAGTACTTC. Its translation: CASSPDGHGETYEQYF.